This T cell receptor (beta chain) was identified in a study of cytomegalovirus exposure and HLA in healthy donors. Study-wide results and caveats: Earlier analysis found most TCR beta V segments productive about 90% or about 30% of the time.

13 Jbeta primers and 60 Vbeta primers were used for the PCR. Some clones are missing from TCRdb's copy, which holds only in-frame ones; the method was immunoSEQ multiplex PCR. The ten most abundant clones cover approximately 2.3% of a sample with 160,000 or so clones. On this clone: Antigen unknown.

CDR1 and CDR2 (germline): SGHNT, YYREEE (reference sequence). This CDR3 is 16 amino acids long. V lost 2 bases and J 4 bases, leaving 18 bases between the germline ends. The chain carries TRBV5-4 and TRBJ2-5; perhaps TRBD1 as D (7 bases). Sequencing was carried out using PBMCs. The clonotype was recovered from a man aged 30 to 45 in good health and CMV-seronegative. The CDR3 here is CASSFVTGSGGETQYF. DNA of the CDR3: TGTGCCAGCAGCTTCGTGACAGGGTCCGGGGGAGAGACCCAGTACTTC.